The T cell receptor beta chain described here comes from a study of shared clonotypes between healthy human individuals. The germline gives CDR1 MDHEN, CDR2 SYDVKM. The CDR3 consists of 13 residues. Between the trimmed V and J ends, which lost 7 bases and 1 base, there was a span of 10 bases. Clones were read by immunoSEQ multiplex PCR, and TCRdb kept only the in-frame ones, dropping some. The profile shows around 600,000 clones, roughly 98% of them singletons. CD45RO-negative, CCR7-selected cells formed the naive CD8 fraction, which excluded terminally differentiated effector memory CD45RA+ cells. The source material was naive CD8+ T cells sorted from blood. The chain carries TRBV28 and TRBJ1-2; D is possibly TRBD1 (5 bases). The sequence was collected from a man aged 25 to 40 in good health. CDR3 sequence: CASNHQGNYGYTF. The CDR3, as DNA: TGTGCCAGCAATCATCAGGGTAACTATGGCTACACCTTC.